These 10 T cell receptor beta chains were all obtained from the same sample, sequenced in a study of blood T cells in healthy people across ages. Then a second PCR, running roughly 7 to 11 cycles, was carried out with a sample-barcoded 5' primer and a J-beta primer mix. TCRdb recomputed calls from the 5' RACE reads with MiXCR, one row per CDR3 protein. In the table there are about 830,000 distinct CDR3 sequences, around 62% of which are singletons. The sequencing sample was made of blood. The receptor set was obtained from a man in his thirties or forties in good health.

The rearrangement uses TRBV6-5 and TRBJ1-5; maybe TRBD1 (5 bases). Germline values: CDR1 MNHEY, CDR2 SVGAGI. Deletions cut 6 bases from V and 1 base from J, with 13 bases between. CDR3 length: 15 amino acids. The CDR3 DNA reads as TGTGCCAGCAGATATTCGGGACGGAGCAATCAGCCCCAGCATTTT. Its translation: CASRYSGRSNQPQHF.

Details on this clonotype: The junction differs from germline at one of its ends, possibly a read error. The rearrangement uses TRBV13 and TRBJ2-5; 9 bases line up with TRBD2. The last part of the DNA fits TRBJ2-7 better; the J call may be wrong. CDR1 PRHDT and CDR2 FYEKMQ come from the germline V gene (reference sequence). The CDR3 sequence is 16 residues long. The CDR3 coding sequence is TGTGCCAGCAGCCTAGGGGTAGCGGGGGAGACCTACGAGCAGTACTTC. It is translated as CASSLGVAGETYEQYF.

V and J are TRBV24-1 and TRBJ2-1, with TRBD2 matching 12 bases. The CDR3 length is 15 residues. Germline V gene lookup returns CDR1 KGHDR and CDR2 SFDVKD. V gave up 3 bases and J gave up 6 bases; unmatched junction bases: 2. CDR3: CATSDLAGGPNEQFF. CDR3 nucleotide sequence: TGTGCCACCAGTGATCTAGCGGGGGGGCCCAATGAGCAGTTCTTC.

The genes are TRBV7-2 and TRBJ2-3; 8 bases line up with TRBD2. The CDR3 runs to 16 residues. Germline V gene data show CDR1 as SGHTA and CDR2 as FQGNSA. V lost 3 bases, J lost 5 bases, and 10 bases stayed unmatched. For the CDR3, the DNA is TGTGCCAGCAGCTTTGCCCTCTCTAGCGGGCGAGATACGCAGTATTTT. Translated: CASSFALSSGRDTQYF.

DNA of the CDR3: TGTGCCAGCAGCCCCCGCGGACAGGGGTTGTACGAGCAGTACTTC. It is translated as CASSPRGQGLYEQYF. The chain couples TRBV9 to TRBJ2-7, with 9 bases that match TRBD1. Germline V gene lookup returns CDR1 SGDLS and CDR2 YYNGEE. The CDR3 is made up of 15 amino acids. The trim removed 4 bases at V and 4 bases at J, leaving 9 bases unmatched.

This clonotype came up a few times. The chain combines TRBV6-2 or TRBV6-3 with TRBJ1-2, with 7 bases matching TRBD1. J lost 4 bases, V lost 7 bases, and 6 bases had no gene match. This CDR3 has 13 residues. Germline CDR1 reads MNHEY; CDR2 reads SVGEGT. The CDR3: CASKPNRGYGYTF. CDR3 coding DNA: TGTGCCAGCAAACCGAACAGGGGCTATGGCTACACCTTC.

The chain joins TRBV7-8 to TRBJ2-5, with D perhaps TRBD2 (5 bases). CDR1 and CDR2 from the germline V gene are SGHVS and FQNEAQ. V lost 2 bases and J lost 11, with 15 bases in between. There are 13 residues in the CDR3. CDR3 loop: CASSLYISWEQYF. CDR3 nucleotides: TGTGCCAGCAGCTTATATATTAGTTGGGAGCAGTACTTC. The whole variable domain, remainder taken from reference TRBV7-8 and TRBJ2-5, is GAGVSQSPRYKVAKRGQDVALRCDPISGHVSLFWYQQALGQGPEFLTYFQNEAQLDKSGLPSDRFFAERPEGSVSTLKIQRTQQEDSAVYLCASSLYISWEQYFGPGTRLLVL.

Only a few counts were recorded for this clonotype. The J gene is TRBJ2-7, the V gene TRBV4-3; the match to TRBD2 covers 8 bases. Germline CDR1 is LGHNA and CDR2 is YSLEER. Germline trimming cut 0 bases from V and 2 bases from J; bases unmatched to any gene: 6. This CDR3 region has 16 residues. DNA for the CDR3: TGCGCCAGCAGCCAAGATCTAAAGCGGGGGCCCTACGAGCAGTACTTC. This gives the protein CASSQDLKRGPYEQYF.

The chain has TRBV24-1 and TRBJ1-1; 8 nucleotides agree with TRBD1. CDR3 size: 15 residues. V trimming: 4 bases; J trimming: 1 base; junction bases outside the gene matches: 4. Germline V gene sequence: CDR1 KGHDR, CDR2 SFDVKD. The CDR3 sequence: CATSDPRGRNTEAFF. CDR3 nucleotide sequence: TGTGCCACCAGTGACCCCAGGGGGCGGAACACTGAAGCTTTCTTT.

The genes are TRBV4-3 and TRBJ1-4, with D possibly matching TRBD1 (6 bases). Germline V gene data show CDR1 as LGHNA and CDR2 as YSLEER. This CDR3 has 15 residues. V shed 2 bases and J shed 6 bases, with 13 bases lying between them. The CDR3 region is CASSQSGQYDEKLFF. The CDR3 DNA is TGCGCCAGCAGCCAAAGCGGACAGTATGATGAAAAACTGTTTTTT.